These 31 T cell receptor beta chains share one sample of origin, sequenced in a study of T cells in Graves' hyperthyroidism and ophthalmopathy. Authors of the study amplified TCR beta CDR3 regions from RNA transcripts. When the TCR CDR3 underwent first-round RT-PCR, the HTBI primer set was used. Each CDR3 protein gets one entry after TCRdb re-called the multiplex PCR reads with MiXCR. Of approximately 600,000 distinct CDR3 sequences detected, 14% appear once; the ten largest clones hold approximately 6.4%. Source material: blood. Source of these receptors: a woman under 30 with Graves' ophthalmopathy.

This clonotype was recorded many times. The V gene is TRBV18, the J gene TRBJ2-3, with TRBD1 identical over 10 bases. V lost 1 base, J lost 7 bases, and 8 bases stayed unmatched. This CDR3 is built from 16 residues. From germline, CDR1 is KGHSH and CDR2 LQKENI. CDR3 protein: CASSPLPGQGGNTQYF. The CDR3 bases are TGTGCCAGCTCACCACTTCCAGGACAGGGGGGAAATACGCAGTATTTT.

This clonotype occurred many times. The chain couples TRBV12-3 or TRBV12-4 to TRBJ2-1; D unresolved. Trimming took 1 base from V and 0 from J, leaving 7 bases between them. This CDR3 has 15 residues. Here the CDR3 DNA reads TGTGCCAGCAGTTTAGAGGGATACTCCTACAATGAGCAGTTCTTC. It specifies CASSLEGYSYNEQFF.

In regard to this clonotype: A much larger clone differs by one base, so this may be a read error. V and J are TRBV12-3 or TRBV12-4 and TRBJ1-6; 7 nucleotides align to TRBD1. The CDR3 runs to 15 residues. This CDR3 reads CASSSGTEYNSLLHF. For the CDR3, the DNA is TGTGCCAGCAGTTCCGGGACAGAGTATAATTCACTCCTCCACTTT.

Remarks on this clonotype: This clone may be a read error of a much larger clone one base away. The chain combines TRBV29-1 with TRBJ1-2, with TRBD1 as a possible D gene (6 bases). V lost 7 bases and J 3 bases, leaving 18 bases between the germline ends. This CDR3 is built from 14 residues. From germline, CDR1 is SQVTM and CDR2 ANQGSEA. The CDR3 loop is CSAEAGGPYYGYTF. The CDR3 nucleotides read TGCAGCGCTGAGGCCGGGGGGCCTTACTATGGCTACACCTTC.

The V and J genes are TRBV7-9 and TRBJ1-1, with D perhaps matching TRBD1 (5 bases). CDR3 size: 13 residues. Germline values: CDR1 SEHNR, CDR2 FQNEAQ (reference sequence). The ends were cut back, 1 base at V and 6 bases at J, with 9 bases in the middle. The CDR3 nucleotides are TGTGCCAGCAGCTTAGAAGTAGGGGCTGAAGCTTTCTTT. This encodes CASSLEVGAEAFF. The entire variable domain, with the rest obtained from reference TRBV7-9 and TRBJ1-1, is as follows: DTGVSQNPRHKITKRGQNVTFRCDPISEHNRLYWYRQTLGQGPEFLTYFQNEAQLEKSRLLSDRFSAERPKGSFSTLEIQRTEQGDSAMYLCASSLEVGAEAFFGQGTRLTVV.

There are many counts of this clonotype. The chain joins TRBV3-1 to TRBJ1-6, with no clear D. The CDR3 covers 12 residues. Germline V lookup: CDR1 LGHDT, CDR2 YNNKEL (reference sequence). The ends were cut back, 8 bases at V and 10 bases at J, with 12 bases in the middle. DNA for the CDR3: TGTGCCAGCGATACCGGAGGCTCACCCCTCCACTTT. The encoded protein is CASDTGGSPLHF.

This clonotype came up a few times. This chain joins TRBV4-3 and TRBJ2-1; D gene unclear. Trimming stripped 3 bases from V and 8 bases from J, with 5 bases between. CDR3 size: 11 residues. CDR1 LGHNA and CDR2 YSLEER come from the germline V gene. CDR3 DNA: TGCGCCAGCAGCCATGACGATGAGCAGTTCTTC. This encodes CASSHDDEQFF.

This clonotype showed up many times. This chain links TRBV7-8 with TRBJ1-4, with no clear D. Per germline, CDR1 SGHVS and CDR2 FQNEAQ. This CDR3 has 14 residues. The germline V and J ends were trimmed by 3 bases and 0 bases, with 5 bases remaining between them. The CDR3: CASSLRATNEKLFF. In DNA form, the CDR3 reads TGTGCCAGCAGCTTGAGGGCAACTAATGAAAAACTGTTTTTT.

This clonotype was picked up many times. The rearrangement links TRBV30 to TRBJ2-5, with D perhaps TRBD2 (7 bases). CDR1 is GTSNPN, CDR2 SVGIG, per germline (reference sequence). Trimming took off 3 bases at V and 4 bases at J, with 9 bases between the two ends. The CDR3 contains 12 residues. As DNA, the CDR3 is TGTGCCTGGAGAGGGGGGGGAGAGACCCAGTACTTC. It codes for CAWRGGGETQYF.

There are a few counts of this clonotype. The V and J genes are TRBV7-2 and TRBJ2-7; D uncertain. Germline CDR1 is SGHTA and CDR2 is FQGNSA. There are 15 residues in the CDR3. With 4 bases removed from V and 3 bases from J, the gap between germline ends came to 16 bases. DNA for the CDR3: TGTGCCAGCAGCTCCACCCGGCAGCTATACTACGAGCAGTACTTC. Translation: CASSSTRQLYYEQYF.

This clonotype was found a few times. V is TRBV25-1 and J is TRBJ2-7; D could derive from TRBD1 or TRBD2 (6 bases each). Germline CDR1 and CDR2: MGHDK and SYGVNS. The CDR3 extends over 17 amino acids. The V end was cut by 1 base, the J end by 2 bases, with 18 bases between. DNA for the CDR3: TGTGCCAGCAGTGAATGGTTTGCGGGGCAGGGGCCCTACGAGCAGTACTTC. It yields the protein CASSEWFAGQGPYEQYF.

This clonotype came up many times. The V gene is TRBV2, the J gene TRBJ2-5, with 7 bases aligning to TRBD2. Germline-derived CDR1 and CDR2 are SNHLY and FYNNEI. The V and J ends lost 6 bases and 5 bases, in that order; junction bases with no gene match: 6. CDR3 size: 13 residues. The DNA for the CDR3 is TGTGCCAGCAGAGGCGGGAGCTACGAGACCCAGTACTTC. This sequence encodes CASRGGSYETQYF.

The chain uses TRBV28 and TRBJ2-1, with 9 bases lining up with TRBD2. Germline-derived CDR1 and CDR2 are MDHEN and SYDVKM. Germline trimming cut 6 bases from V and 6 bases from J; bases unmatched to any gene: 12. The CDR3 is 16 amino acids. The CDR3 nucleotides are TGTGCCAGCAGCGGGGGGGCTCGACTAGCGGCCAATGAGCAGTTCTTC. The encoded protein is CASSGGARLAANEQFF.

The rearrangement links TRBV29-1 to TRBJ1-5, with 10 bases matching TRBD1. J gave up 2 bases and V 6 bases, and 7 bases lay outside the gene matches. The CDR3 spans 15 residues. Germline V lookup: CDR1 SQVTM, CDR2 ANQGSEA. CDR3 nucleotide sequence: TGCAGCGTACGGGCCGGGACAGGGGGCAATCAGCCCCAGCATTTT. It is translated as CSVRAGTGGNQPQHF.

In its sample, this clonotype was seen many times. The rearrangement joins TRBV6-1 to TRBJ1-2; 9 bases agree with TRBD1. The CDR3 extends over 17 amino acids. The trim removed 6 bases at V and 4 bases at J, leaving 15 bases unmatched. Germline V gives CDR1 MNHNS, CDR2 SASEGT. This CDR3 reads CASSFTTPGQGSYGYTF. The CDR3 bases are TGTGCCAGCAGCTTTACGACCCCGGGACAGGGATCCTATGGCTACACCTTC.

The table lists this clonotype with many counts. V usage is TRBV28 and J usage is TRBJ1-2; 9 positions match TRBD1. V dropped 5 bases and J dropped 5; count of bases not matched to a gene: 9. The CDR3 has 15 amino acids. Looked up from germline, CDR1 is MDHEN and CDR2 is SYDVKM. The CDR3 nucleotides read TGTGCCAGCAGTCTCCCGGGACAGGGACTATATGGCTACACCTTC. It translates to CASSLPGQGLYGYTF.

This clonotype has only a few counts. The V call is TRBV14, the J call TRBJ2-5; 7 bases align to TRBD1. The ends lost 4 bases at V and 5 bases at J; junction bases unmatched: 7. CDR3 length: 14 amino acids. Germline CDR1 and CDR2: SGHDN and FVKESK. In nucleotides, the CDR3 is TGTGCCAGCAGCCGACAGGGAGTTTACGAGACCCAGTACTTC. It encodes CASSRQGVYETQYF.

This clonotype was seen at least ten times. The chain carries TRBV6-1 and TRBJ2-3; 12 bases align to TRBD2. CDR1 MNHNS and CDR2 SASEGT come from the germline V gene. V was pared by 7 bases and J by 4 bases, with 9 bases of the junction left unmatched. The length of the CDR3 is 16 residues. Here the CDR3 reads CASIRLAGVFSDTQYF. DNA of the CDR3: TGTGCCAGCATTAGACTAGCGGGAGTTTTTTCAGATACGCAGTATTTT.

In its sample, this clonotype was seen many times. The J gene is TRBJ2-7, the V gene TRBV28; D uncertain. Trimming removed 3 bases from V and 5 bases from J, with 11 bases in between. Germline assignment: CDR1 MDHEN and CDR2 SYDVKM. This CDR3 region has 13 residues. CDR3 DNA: TGTGCCAGCAGTTTCAGCGACCGCCACGAGCAGTACTTC. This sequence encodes CASSFSDRHEQYF. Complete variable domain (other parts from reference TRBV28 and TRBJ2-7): DVKVTQSSRYLVKRTGEKVFLECVQDMDHENMFWYRQDPGLGLRLIYFSYDVKMKEKGDIPEGYSVSREKKERFSLILESASTNQTSMYLCASSFSDRHEQYFGPGTRLTVT.

The DNA of the CDR3 is TGCGCCAGCAGCTGGAGGACAGTCGGGAACGAAAAACTGTTTTTT. Amino acid sequence: CASSWRTVGNEKLFF. This chain uses TRBV5-1 with TRBJ1-4; D is possibly TRBD1 (6 bases). Trimming removed 3 bases from V and 8 bases from J, with 17 bases in between. The CDR3 spans 15 residues. CDR1 is SGHRS, CDR2 YFSETQ, per germline.

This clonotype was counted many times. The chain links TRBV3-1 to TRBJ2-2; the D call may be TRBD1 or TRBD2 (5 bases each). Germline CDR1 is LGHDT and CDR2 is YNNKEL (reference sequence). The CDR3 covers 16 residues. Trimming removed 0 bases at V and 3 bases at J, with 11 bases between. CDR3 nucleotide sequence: TGTGCCAGCAGCCAAGACCCGGGACCCTACACCGGGGAGCTGTTTTTT. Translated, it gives CASSQDPGPYTGELFF.

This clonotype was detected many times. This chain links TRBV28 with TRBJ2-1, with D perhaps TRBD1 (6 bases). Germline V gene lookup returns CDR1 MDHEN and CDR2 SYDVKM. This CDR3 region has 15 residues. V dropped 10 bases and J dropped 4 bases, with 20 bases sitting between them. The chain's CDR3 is CATSPGQGSYNEQFF. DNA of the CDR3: TGTGCCACCTCTCCTGGGCAGGGGAGTTACAATGAGCAGTTCTTC.

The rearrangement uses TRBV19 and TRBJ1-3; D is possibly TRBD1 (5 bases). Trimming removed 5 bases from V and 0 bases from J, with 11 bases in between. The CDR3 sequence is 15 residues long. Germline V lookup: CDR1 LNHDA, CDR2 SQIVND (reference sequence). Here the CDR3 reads CASSFAGSSGNTIYF. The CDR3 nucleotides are TGTGCCAGTAGTTTCGCAGGGAGCTCTGGAAACACCATATATTTT. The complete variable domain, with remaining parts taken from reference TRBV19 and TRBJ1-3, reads DGGITQSPKYLFRKEGQNVTLSCEQNLNHDAMYWYRQDPGQGLRLIYYSQIVNDFQKGDIAEGYSVSREKKESFPLTVTSAQKNPTAFYLCASSFAGSSGNTIYFGEGSWLTVV.

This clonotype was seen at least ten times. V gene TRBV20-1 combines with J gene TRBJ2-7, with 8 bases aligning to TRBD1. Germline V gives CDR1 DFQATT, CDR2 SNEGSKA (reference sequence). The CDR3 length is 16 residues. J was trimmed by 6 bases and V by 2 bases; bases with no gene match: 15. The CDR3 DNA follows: TGCAGTGCTAGATCTATAACCGGGACAGGCCCCCTCGAGCAGTACTTC. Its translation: CSARSITGTGPLEQYF.

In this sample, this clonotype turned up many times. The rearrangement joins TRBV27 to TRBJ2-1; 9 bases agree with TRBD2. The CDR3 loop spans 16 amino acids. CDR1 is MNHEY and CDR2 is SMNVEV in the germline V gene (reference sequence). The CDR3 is CVSSRLGLAPLDEQFF. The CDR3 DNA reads TGTGTTTCGTCCAGACTAGGACTAGCGCCCTTGGATGAGCAGTTCTTC.

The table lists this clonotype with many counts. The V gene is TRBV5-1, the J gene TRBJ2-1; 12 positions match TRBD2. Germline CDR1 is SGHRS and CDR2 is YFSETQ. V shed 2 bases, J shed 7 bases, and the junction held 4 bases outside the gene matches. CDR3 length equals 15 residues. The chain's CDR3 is CASSLRTSGMNEQFF. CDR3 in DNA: TGCGCCAGCAGCTTAAGGACTAGCGGGATGAATGAGCAGTTCTTC. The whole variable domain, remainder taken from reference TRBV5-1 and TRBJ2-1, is KAGVTQTPRYLIKTRGQQVTLSCSPISGHRSVSWYQQTPGQGLQFLFEYFSETQRNKGNFPGRFSGRQFSNSRSEMNVSTLELGDSALYLCASSLRTSGMNEQFFGPGTRLTVL.

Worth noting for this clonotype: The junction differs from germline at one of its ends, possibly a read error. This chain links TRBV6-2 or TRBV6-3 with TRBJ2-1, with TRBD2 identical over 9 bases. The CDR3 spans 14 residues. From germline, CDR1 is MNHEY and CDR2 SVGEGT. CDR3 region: CVSTLAGTLNEQFF. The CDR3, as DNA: TGTGTCAGCACTCTAGCGGGGACACTGAATGAGCAGTTCTTC.

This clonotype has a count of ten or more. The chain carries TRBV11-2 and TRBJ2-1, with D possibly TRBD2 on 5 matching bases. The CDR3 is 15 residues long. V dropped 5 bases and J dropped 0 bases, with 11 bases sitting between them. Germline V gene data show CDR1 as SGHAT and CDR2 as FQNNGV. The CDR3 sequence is CASSNTRSSYNEQFF. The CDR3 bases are TGTGCCAGCAGCAACACTAGGAGCTCCTACAATGAGCAGTTCTTC.

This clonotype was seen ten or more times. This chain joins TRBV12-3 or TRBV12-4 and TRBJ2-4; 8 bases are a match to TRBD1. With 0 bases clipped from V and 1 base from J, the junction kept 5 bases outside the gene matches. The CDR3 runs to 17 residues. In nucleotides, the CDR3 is TGTGCCAGCAGTTTAGCCGGACAGGGAAGGGCCAAAAACATTCAGTACTTC. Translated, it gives CASSLAGQGRAKNIQYF.

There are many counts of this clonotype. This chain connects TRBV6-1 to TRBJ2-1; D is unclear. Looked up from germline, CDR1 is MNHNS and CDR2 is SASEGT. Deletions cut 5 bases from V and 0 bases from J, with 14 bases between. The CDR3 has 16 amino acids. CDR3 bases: TGTGCCAGCAGTTACGGAGCGATGAGCTCCTACAATGAGCAGTTCTTC. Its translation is CASSYGAMSSYNEQFF.

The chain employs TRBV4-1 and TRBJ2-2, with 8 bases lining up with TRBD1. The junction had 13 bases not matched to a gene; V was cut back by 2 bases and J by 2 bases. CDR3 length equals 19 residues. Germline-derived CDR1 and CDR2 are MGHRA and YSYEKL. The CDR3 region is CASSQLISLGTGNTGELFF. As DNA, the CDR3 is TGCGCCAGCAGCCAATTGATCTCCTTGGGGACAGGCAACACCGGGGAGCTGTTTTTT.